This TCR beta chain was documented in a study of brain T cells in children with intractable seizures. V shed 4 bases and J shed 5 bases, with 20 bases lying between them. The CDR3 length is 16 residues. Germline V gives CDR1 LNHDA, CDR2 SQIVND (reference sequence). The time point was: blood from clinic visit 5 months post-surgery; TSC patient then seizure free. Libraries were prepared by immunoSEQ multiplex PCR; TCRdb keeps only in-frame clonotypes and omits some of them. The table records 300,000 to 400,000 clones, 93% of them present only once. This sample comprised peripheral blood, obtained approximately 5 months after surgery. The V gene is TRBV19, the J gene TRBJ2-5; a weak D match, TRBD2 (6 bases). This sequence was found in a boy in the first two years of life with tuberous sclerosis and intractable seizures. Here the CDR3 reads CASSTVGSGVRETQYF. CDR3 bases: TGTGCCAGTAGTACTGTTGGGTCGGGAGTAAGGGAGACCCAGTACTTC.